This T cell receptor beta chain was obtained from a study of cytomegalovirus exposure and HLA in healthy donors. General study points: In vitro data verified a few CMV-associated chains as specific for CMV antigens.

Using immunoSEQ multiplex PCR, the repertoire was profiled, and TCRdb retains in-frame clones only, with some absent. The sample holds some 49,000 clones, 94% seen once. There are 18 residues in the CDR3. From germline, CDR1 is SEHNR and CDR2 FQNEAQ (reference sequence). V dropped 6 bases and J dropped 7; count of bases not matched to a gene: 20. As for this clone: Its matching antigen is unknown.

The sequence came from a woman aged 18 to 35 in good health and CMV-seropositive. Sequences were obtained from PBMCs. The rearrangement links TRBV7-9 to TRBJ2-2, with 7 bases matching TRBD1. DNA of the CDR3: TGTGCCAGCAGTCCCCCAACTAGGGACAGACGAACCGGCGGGGAGCTGTTTTTT. It yields the protein CASSPPTRDRRTGGELFF.